This record concerns one T cell receptor (beta chain) sequence. The data are from a study of cytomegalovirus exposure and HLA in healthy donors. The CDR3 contains 11 residues. Germline V lookup: CDR1 SQVTM, CDR2 ANQGSEA. The V end lost 8 bases, the J end lost 4 bases, and 9 bases lay between the germline ends. In the PCR, 60 Vbeta and 13 Jbeta primers were used. The assay was immunoSEQ multiplex PCR, and TCRdb's table has in-frame clones only and misses some. The sample has 170,000 or so clones, around four fifths seen once. This receptor was taken from a man aged 18-30 years in good health and CMV-seronegative. Sequencing was performed on PBMCs. The chain links TRBV29-1 to TRBJ2-1; possibly TRBD2 for D (6 bases). Here the CDR3 reads CSLRGYNEQFF. CDR3 coding DNA: TGCAGCCTGCGGGGATACAATGAGCAGTTCTTC.